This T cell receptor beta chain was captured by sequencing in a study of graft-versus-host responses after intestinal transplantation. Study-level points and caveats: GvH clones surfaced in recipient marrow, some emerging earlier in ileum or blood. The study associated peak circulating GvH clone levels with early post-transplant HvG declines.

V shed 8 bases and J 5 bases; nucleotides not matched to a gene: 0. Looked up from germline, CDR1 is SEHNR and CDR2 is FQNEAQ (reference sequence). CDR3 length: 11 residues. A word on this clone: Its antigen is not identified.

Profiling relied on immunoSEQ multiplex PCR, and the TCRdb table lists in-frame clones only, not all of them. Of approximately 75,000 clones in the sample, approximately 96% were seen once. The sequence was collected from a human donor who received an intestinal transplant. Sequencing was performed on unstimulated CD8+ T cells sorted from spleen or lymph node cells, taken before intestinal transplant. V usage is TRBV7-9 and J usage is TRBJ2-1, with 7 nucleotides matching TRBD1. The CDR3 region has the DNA TGTGCCAGCCAGGGGGACAATGAGCAGTTCTTC. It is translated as CASQGDNEQFF.